These 18 T cell receptor beta chains were all obtained from the same sample, sequenced in a study of T cell responses to AZD1222 COVID-19 vaccine. Sequencing was performed with immunoSEQ multiplex PCR; in TCRdb, only in-frame clones are kept and a portion is missing. The sample holds just over 90,000 clones, 80% to 90% seen once. The material was peripheral blood, obtained 28 days after the second AZD1222 dose. These receptors were obtained from an adult who received the AZD1222 COVID-19 vaccine.

This clone was observed a few times. The chain is built from TRBV7-9 and TRBJ1-2; the D gene is possibly TRBD1 (5 bases). Trimming removed 0 bases from V and 6 bases from J, with 17 bases in between. The length of the CDR3 is 16 residues. Germline CDR1 SEHNR, CDR2 FQNEAQ (reference sequence). In DNA form, the CDR3 reads TGTGCCAGCAGCTTAGCGGGCGGGGCAGGGTCGAATGGCTACACCTTC. Residues: CASSLAGGAGSNGYTF.

This chain joins TRBV6-1 and TRBJ1-5, with D unresolved. The length of the CDR3 is 16 residues. Germline V gene sequence: CDR1 MNHNS, CDR2 SASEGT. The V gene lost 4 bases and the J gene lost 0 bases, with 13 bases spanning the gap. This chain's CDR3 is CASSVPEINSNQPQHF. In DNA, the CDR3 is TGTGCCAGCAGTGTACCAGAGATCAATAGCAATCAGCCCCAGCATTTT.

J is TRBJ1-2 and V is TRBV12-3 or TRBV12-4, with TRBD1 matching 7 bases. The CDR3 has 12 amino acids. Unmatched junction bases numbered 5, after V lost 5 bases and J lost 8 bases. The CDR3: CASSPQGGGYTF. CDR3 nucleotide sequence: TGTGCCAGCAGTCCCCAGGGGGGAGGCTACACCTTC.

The genes are TRBV7-3 and TRBJ2-1, with D possibly being TRBD2 (7 bases). Trimming left V 4 bases short and J 5 bases short, with 15 bases between. Germline V gene sequence: CDR1 SGHTA, CDR2 FQGTGA. The CDR3 spans 15 residues. Here the CDR3 reads CASSSGGPVDNEQFF. The CDR3 DNA sequence: TGTGCCAGCAGCTCGGGGGGCCCTGTTGACAATGAGCAGTTCTTC.

The chain is built from TRBV7-2 and TRBJ2-1; possibly TRBD2 for D (5 bases). CDR3 length: 16 residues. CDR1 and CDR2 from the germline V gene are SGHTA and FQGNSA. Deletions cut 1 base from V and 2 bases from J, with 12 bases between. Here the CDR3 DNA reads TGTGCCAGCAGCTTAGATGAGGGAAATGCCTACAATGAGCAGTTCTTC. Amino acid sequence: CASSLDEGNAYNEQFF.

The chain links TRBV5-1 to TRBJ1-1; D possibly corresponds to TRBD1 (6 bases). V was shortened by 1 base and J by 4 bases, with 14 bases between the two germline ends. Germline V gene lookup returns CDR1 SGHRS and CDR2 YFSETQ. The CDR3 runs 15 residues. The CDR3 DNA reads as TGCGCCAGCAGCTTGCGGGGGGCGGGGGTCACTGAAGCTTTCTTT. Protein product: CASSLRGAGVTEAFF.

The rearrangement uses TRBV3-1 (or the pseudogene TRBV3-2) and TRBJ2-7; D is uncertain. V lost 1 base and J lost 2, with 9 bases in between. This CDR3 has 14 amino acids. Germline V gene sequence: CDR1 LGHDT, CDR2 YNNKEL (reference sequence). The CDR3 reads CASSQGPQPYEQYF. The CDR3 coding sequence is TGTGCCAGCAGCCAAGGCCCGCAGCCCTACGAGCAGTACTTC.

J is TRBJ1-6 and V is TRBV28, with D perhaps TRBD1 (5 bases). V lost 5 bases, J lost 2 bases, and 16 bases lay in between. CDR1 is MDHEN, CDR2 SYDVKM, per germline. CDR3 size: 17 residues. The CDR3 here is CASSPERGSAYNSPLHF. CDR3 nucleotide sequence: TGTGCCAGCAGTCCCGAAAGGGGATCCGCCTATAATTCACCCCTCCACTTT.

This chain connects TRBV24-1 to TRBJ2-7; possibly TRBD2 for D (5 bases). The germline V and J ends were trimmed by 4 bases and 12 bases, with 21 bases remaining between them. The CDR3 consists of 14 residues. The V gene's germline CDR1 is KGHDR and CDR2 SFDVKD. CDR3 coding DNA: TGTGCCACCAGTGACACCACCTACTTGGGCGGGCTGTACTTC. Protein product: CATSDTTYLGGLYF.

V usage is TRBV18 and J usage is TRBJ1-5; D is uncertain. CDR1 KGHSH and CDR2 LQKENI come from the germline V gene. V was clipped by 5 bases and J by 7 bases, with 15 bases between them. The CDR3 contains 14 residues. The CDR3 loop reads CASSSRPENQPQHF. Written as DNA, the CDR3 is TGTGCCAGCTCATCTAGGCCTGAAAACCAGCCCCAGCATTTT.

This rearrangement joins TRBV6-6 to TRBJ1-1; tentative D call: TRBD1 (5 bases). Germline assignment: CDR1 MNHNY and CDR2 SVGAGI (reference sequence). The CDR3 runs 14 residues. Trimming shortened V by 0 bases and J by 5 bases, and 10 bases separated the two germline ends. In DNA, the CDR3 is TGTGCCAGCAGTTACTCGGGGGGTAGGACTGAAGCTTTCTTT. Amino acids: CASSYSGGRTEAFF.

This chain links TRBV2 with TRBJ1-5; 9 nucleotides line up with TRBD1. This CDR3 is 14 amino acids long. J lost 7 bases, V lost 2 bases, and 3 bases had no gene match. The V gene's germline CDR1 is SNHLY and CDR2 FYNNEI. The CDR3 DNA reads TGTGCCAGCAGTGAACGGACAGGGGACCAGCCCCAGCATTTT. Residues: CASSERTGDQPQHF.

The chain links TRBV4-3 to TRBJ1-1; 7 bases agree with TRBD1. The CDR3 runs to 15 residues. J lost 1 base, V lost 3 bases, and 5 bases had no gene match. The germline gives CDR1 LGHNA, CDR2 YSLEER. CDR3 protein: CASSHWDRTNTEAFF. The CDR3 nucleotides are TGCGCCAGCAGCCACTGGGACAGAACGAACACTGAAGCTTTCTTT.

The chain is built from TRBV28 and TRBJ1-4; D remains ambiguous. Trimming left V 6 bases short and J 5 bases short, with 13 bases between. Germline-derived CDR1 and CDR2 are MDHEN and SYDVKM. CDR3 length equals 14 residues. This chain's CDR3 is CASRLAGPNEKLFF. The CDR3 bases are TGTGCCAGCAGACTGGCGGGCCCGAATGAAAAACTGTTTTTT.

The chain joins TRBV6-6 to TRBJ1-5; D not certain. The V end was cut by 7 bases, the J end by 0 bases, with 10 bases between. The length of the CDR3 is 14 residues. The germline V gene has CDR1 MNHNY and CDR2 SVGAGI (reference sequence). Here the CDR3 DNA reads TGTGCCAGCACAACCCTTACTAGCAATCAGCCCCAGCATTTT. It yields the protein CASTTLTSNQPQHF.

The J gene is TRBJ1-6, the V gene TRBV2; D is possibly TRBD1 (6 bases). The germline V gene encodes CDR1 SNHLY and CDR2 FYNNEI. The length of the CDR3 is 14 residues. Trimming shortened V by 0 bases and J by 10 bases, and 10 bases separated the two germline ends. CDR3 protein: CASSEATGDSPLHF. The DNA of the CDR3 is TGTGCCAGCAGTGAAGCGACAGGAGACTCACCCCTCCACTTT.

This clone was found a few times. This chain joins TRBV19 and TRBJ1-5; D is undetermined. The V gene lost 3 bases and the J gene lost 9 bases, with 9 bases spanning the gap. CDR1 LNHDA and CDR2 SQIVND come from the germline V gene (reference sequence). This CDR3 spans 12 amino acids. Here the CDR3 DNA reads TGTGCCAGTAGTATTGATTATGGGCCCCAGCATTTT. It yields the protein CASSIDYGPQHF.

This chain joins TRBV13 and TRBJ2-7; weak D call: TRBD2 (6 bases). This CDR3 has 16 residues. V was pared by 0 bases and J by 9 bases, with 21 bases between. The germline gives CDR1 PRHDT, CDR2 FYEKMQ (reference sequence). CDR3 sequence: CASSLGFGGEESGQYF. The DNA of the CDR3 is TGTGCCAGCAGCTTAGGTTTTGGAGGGGAGGAGAGTGGGCAGTACTTC.